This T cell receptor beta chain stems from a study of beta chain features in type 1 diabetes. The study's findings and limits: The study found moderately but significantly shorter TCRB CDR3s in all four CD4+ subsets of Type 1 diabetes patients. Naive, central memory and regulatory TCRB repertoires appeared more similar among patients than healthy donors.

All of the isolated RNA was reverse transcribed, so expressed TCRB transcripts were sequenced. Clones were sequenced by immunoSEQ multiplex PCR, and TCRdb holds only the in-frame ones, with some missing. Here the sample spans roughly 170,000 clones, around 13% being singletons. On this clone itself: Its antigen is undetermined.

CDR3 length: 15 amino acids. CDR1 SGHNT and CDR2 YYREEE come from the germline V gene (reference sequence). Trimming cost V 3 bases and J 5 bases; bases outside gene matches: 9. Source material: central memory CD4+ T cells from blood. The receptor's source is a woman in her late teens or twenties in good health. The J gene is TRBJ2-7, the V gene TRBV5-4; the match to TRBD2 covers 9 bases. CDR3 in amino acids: CASSSRTSETNEQYF. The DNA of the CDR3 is TGTGCCAGCAGCTCCCGGACTAGCGAAACTAACGAGCAGTACTTC.